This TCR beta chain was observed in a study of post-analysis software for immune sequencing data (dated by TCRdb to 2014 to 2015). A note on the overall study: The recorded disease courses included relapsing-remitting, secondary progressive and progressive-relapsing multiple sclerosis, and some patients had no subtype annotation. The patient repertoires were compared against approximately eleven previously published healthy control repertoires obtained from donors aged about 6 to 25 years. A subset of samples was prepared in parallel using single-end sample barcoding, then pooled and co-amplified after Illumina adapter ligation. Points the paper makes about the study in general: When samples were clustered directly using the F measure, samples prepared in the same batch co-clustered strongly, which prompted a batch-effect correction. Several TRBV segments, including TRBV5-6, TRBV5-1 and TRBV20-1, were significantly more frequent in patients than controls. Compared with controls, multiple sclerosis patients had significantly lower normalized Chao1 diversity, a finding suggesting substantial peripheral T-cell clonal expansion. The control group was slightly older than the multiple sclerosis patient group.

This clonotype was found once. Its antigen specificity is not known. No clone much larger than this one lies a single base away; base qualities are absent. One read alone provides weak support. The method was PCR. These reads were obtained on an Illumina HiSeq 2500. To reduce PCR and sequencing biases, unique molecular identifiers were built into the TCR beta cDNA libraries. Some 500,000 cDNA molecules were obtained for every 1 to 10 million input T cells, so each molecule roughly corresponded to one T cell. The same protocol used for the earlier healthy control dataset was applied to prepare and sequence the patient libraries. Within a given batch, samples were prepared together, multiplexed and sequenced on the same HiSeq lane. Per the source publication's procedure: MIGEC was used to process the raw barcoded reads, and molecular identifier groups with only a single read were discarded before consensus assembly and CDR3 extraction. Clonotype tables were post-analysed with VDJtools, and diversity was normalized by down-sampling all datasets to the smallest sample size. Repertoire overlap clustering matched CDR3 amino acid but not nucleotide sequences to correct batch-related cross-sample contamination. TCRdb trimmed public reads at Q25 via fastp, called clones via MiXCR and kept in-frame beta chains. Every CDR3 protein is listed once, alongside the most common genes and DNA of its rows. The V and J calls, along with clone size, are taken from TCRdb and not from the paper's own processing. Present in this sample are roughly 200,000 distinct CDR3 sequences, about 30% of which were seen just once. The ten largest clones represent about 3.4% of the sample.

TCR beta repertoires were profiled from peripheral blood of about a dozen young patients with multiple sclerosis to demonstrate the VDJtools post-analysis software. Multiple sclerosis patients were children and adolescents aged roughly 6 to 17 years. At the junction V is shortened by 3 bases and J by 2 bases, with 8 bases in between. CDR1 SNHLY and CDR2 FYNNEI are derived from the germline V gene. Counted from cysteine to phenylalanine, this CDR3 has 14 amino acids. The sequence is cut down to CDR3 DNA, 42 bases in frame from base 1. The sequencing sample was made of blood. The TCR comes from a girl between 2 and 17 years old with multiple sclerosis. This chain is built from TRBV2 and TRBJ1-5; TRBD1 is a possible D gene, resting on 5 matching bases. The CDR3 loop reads CASSDGGGNQPQHF. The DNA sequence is TGTGCCAGCAGTGACGGGGGGGGCAATCAGCCCCAGCATTTT.